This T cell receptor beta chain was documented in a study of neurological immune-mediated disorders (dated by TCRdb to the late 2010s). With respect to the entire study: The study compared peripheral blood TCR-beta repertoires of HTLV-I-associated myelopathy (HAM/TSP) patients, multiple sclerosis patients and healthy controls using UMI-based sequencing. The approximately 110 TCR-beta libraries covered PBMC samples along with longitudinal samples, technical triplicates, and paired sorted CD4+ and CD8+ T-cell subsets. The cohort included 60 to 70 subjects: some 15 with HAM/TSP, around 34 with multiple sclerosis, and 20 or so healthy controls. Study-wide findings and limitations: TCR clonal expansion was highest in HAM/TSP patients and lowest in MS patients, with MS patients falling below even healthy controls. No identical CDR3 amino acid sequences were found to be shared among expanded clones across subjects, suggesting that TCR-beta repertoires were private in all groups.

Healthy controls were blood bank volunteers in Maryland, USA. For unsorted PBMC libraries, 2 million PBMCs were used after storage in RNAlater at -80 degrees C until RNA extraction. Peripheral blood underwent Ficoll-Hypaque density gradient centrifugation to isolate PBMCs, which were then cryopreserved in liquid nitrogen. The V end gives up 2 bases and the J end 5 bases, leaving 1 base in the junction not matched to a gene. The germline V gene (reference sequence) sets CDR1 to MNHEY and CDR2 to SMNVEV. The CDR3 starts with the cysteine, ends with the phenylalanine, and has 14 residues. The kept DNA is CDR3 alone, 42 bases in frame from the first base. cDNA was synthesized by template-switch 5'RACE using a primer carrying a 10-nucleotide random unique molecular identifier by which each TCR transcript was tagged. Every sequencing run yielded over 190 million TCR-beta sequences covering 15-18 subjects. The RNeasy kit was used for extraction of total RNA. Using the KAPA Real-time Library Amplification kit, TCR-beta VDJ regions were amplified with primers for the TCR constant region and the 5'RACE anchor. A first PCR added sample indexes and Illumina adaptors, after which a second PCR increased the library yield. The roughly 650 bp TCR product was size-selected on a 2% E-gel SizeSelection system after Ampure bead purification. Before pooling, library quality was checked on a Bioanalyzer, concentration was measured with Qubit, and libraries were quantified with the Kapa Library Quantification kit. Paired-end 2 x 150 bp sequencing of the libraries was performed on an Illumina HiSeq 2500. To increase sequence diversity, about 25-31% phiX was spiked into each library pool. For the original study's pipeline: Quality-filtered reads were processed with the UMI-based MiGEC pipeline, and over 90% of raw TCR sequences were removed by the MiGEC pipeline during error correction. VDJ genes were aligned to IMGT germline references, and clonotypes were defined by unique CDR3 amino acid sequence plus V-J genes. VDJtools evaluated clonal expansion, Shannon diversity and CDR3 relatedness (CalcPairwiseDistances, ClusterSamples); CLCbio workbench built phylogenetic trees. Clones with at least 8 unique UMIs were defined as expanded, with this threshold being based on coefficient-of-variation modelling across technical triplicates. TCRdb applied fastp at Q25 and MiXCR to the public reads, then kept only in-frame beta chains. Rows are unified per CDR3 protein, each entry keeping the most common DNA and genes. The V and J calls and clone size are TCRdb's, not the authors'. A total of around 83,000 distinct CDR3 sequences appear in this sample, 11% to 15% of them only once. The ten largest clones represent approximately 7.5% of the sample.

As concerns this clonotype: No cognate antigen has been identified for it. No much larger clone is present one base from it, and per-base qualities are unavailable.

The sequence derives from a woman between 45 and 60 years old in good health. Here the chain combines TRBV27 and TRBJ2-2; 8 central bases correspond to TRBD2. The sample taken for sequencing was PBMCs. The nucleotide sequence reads TGTGCCAGCAGTTTAGCGGGAGGAACCGGGGAGCTGTTTTTT. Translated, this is CASSLAGGTGELFF.